The T cell receptor (beta chain) described here comes from a study of T cell responses to AZD1222 COVID-19 vaccine. At the level of the study: Second-dose recipients at about 4 or about 12 weeks were treated as one pooled group.

The assay was immunoSEQ multiplex PCR, and TCRdb's table has in-frame clones only and misses some. Of about 150,000 clones listed, 89% were seen once; the top ten hold 4.5% to 6%. Germline values: CDR1 ENHRY, CDR2 SYGVKD. The length of the CDR3 is 13 residues. Between the trimmed V and J ends, which lost 2 bases and 0 bases, there was a span of 4 bases. Findings and caveats of the study: Seropositive at baseline were only a handful of AZD1222 recipients. Donors were chiefly white British, with a greater number of females, and clonal diversity was perhaps underestimated.

As regards this clone: What it recognizes is unknown.

This TCR was sampled from an adult in good health. The sequencing here drew on peripheral blood, taken on day 0 of AZD1222 vaccination. The chain links TRBV10-3 to TRBJ1-2; D is unresolved. The CDR3 sequence: CAISEDSNYGYTF. The CDR3 nucleotides read TGTGCCATCAGTGAGGATTCTAACTATGGCTACACCTTC.